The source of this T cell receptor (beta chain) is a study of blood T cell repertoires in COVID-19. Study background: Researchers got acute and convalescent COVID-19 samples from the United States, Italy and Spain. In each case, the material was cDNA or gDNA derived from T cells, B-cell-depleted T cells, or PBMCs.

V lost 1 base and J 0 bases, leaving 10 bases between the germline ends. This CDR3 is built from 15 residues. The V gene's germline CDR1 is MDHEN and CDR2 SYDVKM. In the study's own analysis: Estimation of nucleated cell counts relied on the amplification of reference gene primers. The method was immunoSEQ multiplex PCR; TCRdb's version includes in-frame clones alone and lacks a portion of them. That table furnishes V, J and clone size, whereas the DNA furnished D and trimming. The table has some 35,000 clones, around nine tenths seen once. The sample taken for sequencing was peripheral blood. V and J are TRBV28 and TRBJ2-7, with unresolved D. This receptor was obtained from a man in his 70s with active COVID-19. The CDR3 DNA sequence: TGTGCCAGCAGTTTATCTCTGCCTAGCTCCTACGAGCAGTACTTC. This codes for CASSLSLPSSYEQYF.